This T cell receptor beta chain was profiled in a study of T cell repertoires in cytomegalovirus infection. Study conclusions and caveats: It was HLA-C-restricted CMV-specific TCR beta clonotypes that dominated the response ex vivo.

CDR3 length: 15 residues. From germline, CDR1 is MDHEN and CDR2 SYDVKM. V gave up 5 bases and J gave up 3 bases; unmatched junction bases: 8. TCRdb independently ran MiXCR on the reads; one entry per CDR3 protein. The sample holds 40,000 to 55,000 distinct CDR3 sequences, roughly 20% seen once. This clonotype was counted only a few times. What it recognizes is unknown. This receptor was obtained from a human donor in good health (CMV status not recorded). Some clones in this sample may be carry-over from other donors' samples. The chain couples TRBV28 to TRBJ1-2; 8 bases align to TRBD1. The starting material was CD8+ T cells from cultured PBMCs, obtained from culture after CMV antigen stimulation. CDR3 residues: CASSKRDRNYYGYTF. CDR3 DNA: TGTGCCAGCAGTAAGCGGGACAGGAACTACTATGGCTACACCTTC.